This TCR beta chain was retrieved from a study of blood T cell repertoires in COVID-19 (dated by TCRdb to 2019 to 2021). About the full investigation: The collaborator samples originated in the United States, Italy and Spain and spanned the acute and convalescent phases of COVID-19. The material from the prospective study consisted of cDNA or gDNA derived from T cells, B-cell-depleted T cells, or PBMCs. The dataset comprised deeply sampled blood TCRbeta repertoires from subjects exposed to, actively infected with, or recovered from COVID-19. The repertoires were released in a freely available public database meant as a resource for research on the immune response to SARS-CoV-2. Samples came from the ongoing ImmuneRACE study (first 160 participants) plus 1,254 subjects from 6 global collaborators. The sample metadata nearly always contained a de-identified subject ID, COVID-19 status, age in years and sex. HLA class I and class II types, where available, came from metadata supplied by the sample provider rather than from assay-based typing.

Collaborating institutions collected whole blood in K2EDTA tubes following their own protocols. For TCRbeta analysis, collaborators shipped samples in one of three forms: frozen whole blood, isolated PBMCs, or DNA extracted from either of those sample types. CDR1 and CDR2 are drawn from the germline V gene (reference sequence): LGHDT, YNNKEL. The CDR3 numbers 15 residues from cysteine through phenylalanine. Only CDR3 DNA remains: 45 bases, in frame from the first base. V lost 7 bases and J lost 7 bases; the stretch between them is 22 bases long. TCRbeta CDR3 regions were amplified from genomic DNA by means of the immunoSEQ Assay, a bias-controlled multiplex PCR. Regarding the original processing steps: Nucleated cell counts per sample were estimated from amplification of reference gene primers within the assay. To quantify the absolute abundance of each unique TCRbeta CDR3 rearrangement, sequence reads were collapsed and filtered. For each sample, productive Simpson clonality was calculated as the square root of Simpson's diversity index over productive rearrangements. In its TCRdb copy, this immuneACCESS table keeps in-frame sequences only and misses some clones. Where compared with another copy, unresolved V genes explain less than half of these, and the others have no known cause. V, J and clone size derive from that table, while D and trimming were established from the DNA sequence. For this sample the table gives over 200,000 clones, of which roughly 90% were detected only once. The biggest ten clones account for approximately 0.7% of the sample.

General study outcomes and caveats: The amount of clinical and demographic metadata varied by source and participant and was provided uncurated.

About this clone: Its antigen is currently not known. Per-nucleotide qualities are absent, and no much larger clonotype sits a single base away.

The rearrangement combines TRBV3-1 (or the pseudogene TRBV3-2) with TRBJ1-2; too little of a D gene remains to name it. This clonotype was obtained from a human donor in a cohort sampled during active COVID-19. Sequencing was done on a sample of peripheral blood. The CDR3 loop reads CASNTRTDAEGGYTF. The sequenced DNA is TGTGCCAGCAACACAAGGACGGACGCGGAGGGTGGCTACACCTTC.